The rows below give T cell receptor beta chains drawn from one sample of a study of blood T cell repertoires in COVID-19. The protocol was immunoSEQ multiplex PCR, while the TCRdb copy is restricted to in-frame clones and leaves out a portion. The sample has about 220,000 clones, 82% seen once; the top ten hold 3% to 4%. What was sequenced was peripheral blood. The receptors were gathered from a woman older than 75 with acute or convalescent COVID-19. Each CDR3 is given with its conserved first and last residue. A D gene is named only where the DNA matches it firmly. Size is stated for part of the rows, as once, few or many counts, or as a class when the clone is expanded.

j_gene	abundance	len	d_gene	v_gene	CDR3aa	CDR3nt
TRBJ2-1	NA	18	TRBD2	TRBV7-8	CASSLLVASGDPYNEQFF	TGTGCCAGCAGCTTACTCGTGGCTAGCGGGGACCCTTACAATGAGCAGTTCTTC
TRBJ2-1	NA	17	TRBD1	TRBV18	CASSLNTGTGQNNEQFF	TGTGCCAGCTCATTAAATACCGGGACAGGGCAAAACAATGAGCAGTTCTTC
TRBJ1-2	NA	11	TRBD1	TRBV20-1	CSPTGGYGYTF	TGCAGTCCGACAGGGGGCTATGGCTACACCTTC
TRBJ1-5	few	16	NA	TRBV5-1	CASSLGGGDSNQPQHF	TGCGCCAGCAGCTTGGGGGGAGGAGATAGCAATCAGCCCCAGCATTTT
TRBJ2-2	few	15	TRBD2	TRBV7-3	CASSQSGEWTGELFF	TGTGCCAGCAGCCAAAGCGGGGAATGGACCGGGGAGCTGTTTTTT
TRBJ1-3	NA	14	TRBD1	TRBV2	CASSYGTAGNTIYF	TGTGCCAGCAGTTATGGGACAGCCGGAAACACCATATATTTT
TRBJ2-3	few	14	TRBD2	TRBV7-3	CASSRSGATDTQYF	TGTGCCAGCAGCAGAAGCGGGGCCACAGATACGCAGTATTTT
TRBJ1-4	NA	15	TRBD1	TRBV9	CASSVTGTGPEKLFF	TGTGCCAGCAGCGTCACCGGGACAGGGCCTGAAAAACTGTTTTTT
TRBJ1-5	NA	14	NA	TRBV6-6	CASSPSPGDQPQHF	TGTGCCAGCAGCCCGTCTCCGGGGGATCAGCCCCAGCATTTT
TRBJ2-7	once	15	NA	TRBV15	CATSRILGGGYEQYF	TGTGCCACCAGCAGAATCTTAGGGGGTGGTTACGAGCAGTACTTC
TRBJ2-7	few	16	TRBD1	TRBV7-9	CASSLGLGDRVYEQYF	TGTGCCAGCAGCTTAGGTTTAGGGGACAGGGTCTACGAGCAGTACTTC
TRBJ2-5	NA	14	TRBD1	TRBV2	CASRGDRGAETQYF	TGTGCCAGCAGGGGGGACAGGGGTGCAGAGACCCAGTACTTC
TRBJ1-2	NA	15	NA	TRBV7-8	CASSETAPRDYGYTF	TGTGCCAGCAGCGAGACAGCCCCCAGGGACTATGGCTACACCTTC
TRBJ1-2	NA	16	NA	TRBV3-1/TRBV3-2	CASSQPPRAGPYFYTF	TGTGCCAGCAGCCAACCCCCGAGGGCAGGTCCCTATTTCTACACCTTC
TRBJ1-2	NA	13	NA	TRBV6-5	CASSYTGSYGYTF	TGTGCCAGCAGTTATACAGGCTCGTATGGCTACACCTTC